This T cell receptor beta chain was captured in a study of T-cell reconstitution after alpha-beta-depleted transplantation in children. This clonotype occurred many times. One end of the junction varies from germline; a read error may be responsible. Unique molecular identifiers tagged the TCRbeta library. Using its own MiXCR run on the PCR reads, TCRdb lists one record per CDR3 protein. The sample has some 340,000 distinct CDR3 sequences; around a tenth are singletons. Germline values: CDR1 SGHTA, CDR2 FQGNSA. The CDR3 is made up of 14 amino acids. The material sequenced was PBMCs from the stem cell graft donor, taken from the stem cell graft. The V and J genes are TRBV7-2 and TRBJ1-1; 12 positions agree with TRBD1. This receptor was identified in a human donor who donated a stem cell graft to a child with acute lymphoblastic leukemia. DNA for the CDR3: TGTGCCAGCAGCTTAGCCTCCGGGACAGGGGGCAAGGAGTTT. Translation gives CASSLASGTGGKEF.